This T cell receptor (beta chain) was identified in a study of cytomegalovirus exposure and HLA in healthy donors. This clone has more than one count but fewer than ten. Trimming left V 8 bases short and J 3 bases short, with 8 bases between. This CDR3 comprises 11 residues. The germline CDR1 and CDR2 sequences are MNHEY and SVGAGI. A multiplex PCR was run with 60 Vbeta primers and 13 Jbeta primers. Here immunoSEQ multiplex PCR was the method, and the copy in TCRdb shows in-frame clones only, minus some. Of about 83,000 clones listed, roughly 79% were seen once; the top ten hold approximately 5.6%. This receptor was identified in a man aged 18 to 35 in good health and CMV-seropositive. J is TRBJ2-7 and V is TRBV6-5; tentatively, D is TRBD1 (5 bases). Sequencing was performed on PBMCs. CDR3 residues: CASSDSYEQYF. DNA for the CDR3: TGTGCCAGCTCAGACAGCTACGAGCAGTACTTC.